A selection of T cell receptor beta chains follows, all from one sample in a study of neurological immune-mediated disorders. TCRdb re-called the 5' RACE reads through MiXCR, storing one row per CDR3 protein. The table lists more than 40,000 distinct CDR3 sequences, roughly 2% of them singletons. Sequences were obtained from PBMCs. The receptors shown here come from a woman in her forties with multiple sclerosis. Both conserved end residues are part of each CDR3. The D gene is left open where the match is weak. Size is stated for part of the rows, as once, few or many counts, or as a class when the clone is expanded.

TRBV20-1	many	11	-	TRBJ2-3	CSASSTGAQYF	TGCAGTGCTAGTTCGACCGGCGCGCAGTATTTT
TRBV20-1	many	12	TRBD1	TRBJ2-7	CSARAGGGDEYF	TGCAGTGCTAGAGCAGGGGGCGGGGACGAGTACTTC
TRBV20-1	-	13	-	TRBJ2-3	CSARVPAAPTQYF	TGCAGTGCTAGAGTGCCGGCAGCCCCAACGCAGTATTTT
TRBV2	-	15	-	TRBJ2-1	CASSADTWWRNEQFF	TGTGCCAGCAGTGCGGACACTTGGTGGCGGAATGAGCAGTTCTTC
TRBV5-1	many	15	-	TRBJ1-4	CASSLEGATNEKLFF	TGCGCCAGCAGCTTGGAGGGGGCAACTAATGAAAAACTGTTTTTT
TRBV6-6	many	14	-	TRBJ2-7	CASSYESSSYEQYF	TGTGCCAGCAGTTACGAATCGAGCTCCTACGAGCAGTACTTC
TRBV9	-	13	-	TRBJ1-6	CASSVNRDSPLHF	TGTGCCAGCAGCGTAAACAGAGATTCACCCCTCCACTTT
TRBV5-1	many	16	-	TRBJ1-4	CASSYRTAPTNEKLFF	TGCGCCAGCAGCTACCGGACAGCCCCAACTAATGAAAAACTGTTTTTT
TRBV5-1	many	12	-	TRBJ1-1	CASSLLRGEAFF	TGCGCCAGCAGCTTGTTAAGGGGTGAAGCTTTCTTT
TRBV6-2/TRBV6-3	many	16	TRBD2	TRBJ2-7	CASSRPTSGDSYEQYF	TGTGCCAGCAGCCGTCCGACTAGCGGGGACTCCTACGAGCAGTACTTC
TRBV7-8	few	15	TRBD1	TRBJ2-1	CASSLWTGNYNEQFF	TGTGCCAGCAGCTTATGGACAGGGAACTACAATGAGCAGTTCTTC
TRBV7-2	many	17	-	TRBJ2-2	CASSLVGTPSTPGELFF	TGTGCCAGCAGCTTAGTGGGGACACCCTCCACCCCCGGGGAGCTGTTTTTT
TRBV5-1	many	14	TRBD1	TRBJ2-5	CASSPGQGQETQYF	TGCGCCAGCAGCCCTGGACAGGGCCAAGAGACCCAGTACTTC
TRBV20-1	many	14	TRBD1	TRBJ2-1	CSASPDRTYNEQFF	TGCAGTGCTAGCCCGGACAGGACGTACAATGAGCAGTTCTTC
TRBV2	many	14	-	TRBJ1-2	CASSATRGGYGYTF	TGTGCCAGCAGTGCCACCAGGGGAGGCTATGGCTACACCTTC
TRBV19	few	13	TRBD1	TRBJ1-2	CASSTGTGYGYTF	TGTGCCAGTAGTACCGGGACAGGGTATGGCTACACCTTC
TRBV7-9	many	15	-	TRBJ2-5	CASSPGQTFQETQYF	TGTGCCAGCAGCCCTGGACAGACCTTCCAAGAGACCCAGTACTTC